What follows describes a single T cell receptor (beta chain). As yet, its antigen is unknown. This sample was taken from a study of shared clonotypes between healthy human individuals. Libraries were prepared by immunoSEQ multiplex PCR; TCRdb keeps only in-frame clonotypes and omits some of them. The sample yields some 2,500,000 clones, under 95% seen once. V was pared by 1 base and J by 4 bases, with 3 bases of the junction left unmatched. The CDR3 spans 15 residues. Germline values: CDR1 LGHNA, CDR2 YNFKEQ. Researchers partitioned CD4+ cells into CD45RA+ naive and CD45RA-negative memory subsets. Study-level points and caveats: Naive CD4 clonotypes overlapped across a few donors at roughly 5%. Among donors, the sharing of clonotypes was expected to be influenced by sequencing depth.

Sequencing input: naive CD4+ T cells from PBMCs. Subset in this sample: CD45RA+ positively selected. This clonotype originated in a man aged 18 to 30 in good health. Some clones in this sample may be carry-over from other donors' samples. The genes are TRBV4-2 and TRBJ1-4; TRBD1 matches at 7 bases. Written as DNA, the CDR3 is TGTGCCAGCAGCCAAGCCGGGACAGTTAATGAAAAACTGTTTTTT. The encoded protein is CASSQAGTVNEKLFF.